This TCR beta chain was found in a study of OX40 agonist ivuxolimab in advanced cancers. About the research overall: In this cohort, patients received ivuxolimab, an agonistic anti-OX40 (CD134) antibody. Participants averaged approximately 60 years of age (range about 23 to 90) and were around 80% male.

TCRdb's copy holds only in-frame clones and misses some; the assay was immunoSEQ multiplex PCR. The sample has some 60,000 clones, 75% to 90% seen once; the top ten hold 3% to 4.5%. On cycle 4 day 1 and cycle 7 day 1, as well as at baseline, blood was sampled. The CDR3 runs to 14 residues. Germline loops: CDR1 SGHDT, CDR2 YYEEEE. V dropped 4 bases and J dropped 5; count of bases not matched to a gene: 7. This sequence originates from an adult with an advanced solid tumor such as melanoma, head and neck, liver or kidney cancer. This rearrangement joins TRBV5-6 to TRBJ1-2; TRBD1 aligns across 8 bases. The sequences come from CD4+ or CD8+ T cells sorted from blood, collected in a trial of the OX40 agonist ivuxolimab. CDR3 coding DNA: TGTGCCAGCAGCCTGGACAGGGTTTGGTATGGCTACACCTTC. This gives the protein CASSLDRVWYGYTF. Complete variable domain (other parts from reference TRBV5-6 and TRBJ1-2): DAGVTQSPTHLIKTRGQQVTLRCSPKSGHDTVSWYQQALGQGPQFIFQYYEEEERQRGNFPDRFSGHQFPNYSSELNVNALLLGDSALYLCASSLDRVWYGYTFGSGTRLTVV.